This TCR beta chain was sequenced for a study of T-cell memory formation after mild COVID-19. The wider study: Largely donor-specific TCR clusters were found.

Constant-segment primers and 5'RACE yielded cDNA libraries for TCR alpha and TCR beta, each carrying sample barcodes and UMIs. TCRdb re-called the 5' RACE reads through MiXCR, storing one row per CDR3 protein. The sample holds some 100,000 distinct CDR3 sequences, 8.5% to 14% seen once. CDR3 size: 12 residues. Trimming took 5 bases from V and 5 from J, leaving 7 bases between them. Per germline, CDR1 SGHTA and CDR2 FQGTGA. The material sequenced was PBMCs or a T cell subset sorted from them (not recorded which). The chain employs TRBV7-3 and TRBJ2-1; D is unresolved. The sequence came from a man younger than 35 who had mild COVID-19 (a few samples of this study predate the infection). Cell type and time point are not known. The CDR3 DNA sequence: TGTGCCAGCAGCCCCCACAACAATGAGCAGTTCTTC. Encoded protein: CASSPHNNEQFF.